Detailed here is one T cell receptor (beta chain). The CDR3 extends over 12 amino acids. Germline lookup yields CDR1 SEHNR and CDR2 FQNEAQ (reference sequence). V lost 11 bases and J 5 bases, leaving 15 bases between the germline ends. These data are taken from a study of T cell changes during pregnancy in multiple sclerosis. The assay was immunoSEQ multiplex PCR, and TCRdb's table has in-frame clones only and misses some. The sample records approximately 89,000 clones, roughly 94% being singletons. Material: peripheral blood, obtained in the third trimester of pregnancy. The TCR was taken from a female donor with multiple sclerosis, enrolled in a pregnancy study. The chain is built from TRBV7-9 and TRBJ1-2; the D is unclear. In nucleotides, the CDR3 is TGTGCCTGGTTTCGGGTGGAATATGGCTACACCTTC. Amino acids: CAWFRVEYGYTF.